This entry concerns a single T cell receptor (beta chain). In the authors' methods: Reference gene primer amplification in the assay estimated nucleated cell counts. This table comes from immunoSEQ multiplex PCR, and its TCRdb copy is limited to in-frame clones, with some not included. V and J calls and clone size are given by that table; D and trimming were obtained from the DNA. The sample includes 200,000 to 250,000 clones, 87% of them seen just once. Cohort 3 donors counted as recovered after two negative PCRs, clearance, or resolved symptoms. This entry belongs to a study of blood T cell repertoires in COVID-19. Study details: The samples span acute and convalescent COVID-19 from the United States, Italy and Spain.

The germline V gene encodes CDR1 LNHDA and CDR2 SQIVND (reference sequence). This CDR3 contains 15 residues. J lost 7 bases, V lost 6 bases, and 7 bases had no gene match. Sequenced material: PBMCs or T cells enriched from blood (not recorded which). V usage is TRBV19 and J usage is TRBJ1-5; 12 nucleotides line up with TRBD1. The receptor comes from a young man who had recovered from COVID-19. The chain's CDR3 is CASRAGTGGVQPQHF. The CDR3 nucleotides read TGTGCCAGTAGGGCCGGGACAGGGGGCGTCCAGCCCCAGCATTTT. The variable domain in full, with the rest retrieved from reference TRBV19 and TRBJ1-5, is DGGITQSPKYLFRKEGQNVTLSCEQNLNHDAMYWYRQDPGQGLRLIYYSQIVNDFQKGDIAEGYSVSREKKESFPLTVTSAQKNPTAFYLCASRAGTGGVQPQHFGDGTRLSIL.